This is a list of T cell receptor beta chains from one sample in a study of blood T cells in healthy people across ages. TCRdb used MiXCR to reprocess the 5' RACE reads, holding one entry per CDR3 protein. The repertoire consists of 1,500,000 or so distinct CDR3 sequences, with 35% to 45% occurring once and the leading ten covering about 4%. Sequences were obtained from blood. The origin of the receptors is a woman aged 18 to 35 in good health. The CDR3 runs from the conserved cysteine through the conserved F or W. The D gene is left open where the match is weak. Not every row has a clone size; where given, it reads once, few, many or a size class.

TGTGCCAGCAGTGAAGACAGCAGGGCGCGTATGTTTTTT,CASSEDSRARMFF,TRBJ1-4,-,-,TRBV2,13
TGCAGTGCTAGTCCCCCCGACAGGGCGAATGAGCAGTTCTTC,CSASPPDRANEQFF,TRBJ2-1,few,TRBD1,TRBV20-1,14
TGTGCCAGCAGCGTAGGGCCTTTAGGTGACGAGCAGTACTTC,CASSVGPLGDEQYF,TRBJ2-7,-,-,TRBV9,14
TGTGCCAGCAGCTTAGATCGGGGCATTCAGTACTTC,CASSLDRGIQYF,TRBJ2-4,-,-,TRBV7-9,12
TGTGCCATCAGTGAGAGTCCGGACAATGAGCAGTTCTTC,CAISESPDNEQFF,TRBJ2-1,-,-,TRBV10-3,13
TGCAGTGCTAGAGATCAGGGGGGGTTGGCTGAAAAACTGTTTTTT,CSARDQGGLAEKLFF,TRBJ1-4,-,TRBD1,TRBV20-1,15
TGCGCCAGCAGCTCGGAGGGTGCCCCTTACAATGAGCAGTTCTTC,CASSSEGAPYNEQFF,TRBJ2-1,-,-,TRBV5-1,15
TGTGCCAGCACCAAAGCGGGGGGCTACGATGAGCAGTTCTTC,CASTKAGGYDEQFF,TRBJ2-1,-,TRBD2,TRBV9,14
TGTGCCAGCAGCCTAGCGGGGGGGGATAAGAATGAGCAGTTCTTC,CASSLAGGDKNEQFF,TRBJ2-1,few,TRBD2,TRBV12-3/TRBV12-4,15
TGCGCCAGCACACTCCGCGGAGATACGCAGTATTTT,CASTLRGDTQYF,TRBJ2-3,-,-,TRBV5-1,12
TGTGCCAGCAGTTTATATGGCCTAGGCAATCAGCCCCAGCATTTT,CASSLYGLGNQPQHF,TRBJ1-5,few,-,TRBV12-3/TRBV12-4,15
TGTGCCAGCAGCTACGGACAAATCTACGAGCAGTACTTC,CASSYGQIYEQYF,TRBJ2-7,few,-,TRBV7-9,13